The 27 T cell receptor beta chains below come from one sample, sequenced in a study of T cells after yellow fever vaccination. Each CDR3 protein is one row after TCRdb ran MiXCR on the 5' RACE reads. There are some 350,000 distinct CDR3 sequences in the sample; approximately 4.2% occur only once, and 20% to 25% lies in the top ten. Sequencing used PBMCs, obtained 5 days after the yellow fever booster vaccination. These receptors all come from a man between 18 and 29 years old who received the YFV17D yellow fever vaccine.

This clonotype was detected a few times. The V call is TRBV11-3, the J call TRBJ2-3; TRBD2 matches at 9 bases. The CDR3 totals 16 residues. V gave up 6 bases and J gave up 0 bases; unmatched junction bases: 7. CDR1 is SGHNT and CDR2 is YENEEA in the germline V gene. The CDR3 protein is CASSSGLASSTDTQYF. CDR3 coding DNA: TGTGCCAGCAGTTCGGGACTAGCATCTAGCACAGATACGCAGTATTTT.

This clonotype was counted many times. V is TRBV20-1 and J is TRBJ2-3; 11 bases match TRBD2. Germline assignment: CDR1 DFQATT and CDR2 SNEGSKA (reference sequence). Germline trimming cut 6 bases from V and 6 bases from J; bases unmatched to any gene: 5. This CDR3 is 13 amino acids long. The CDR3 DNA reads TGCAGTGCCCTGACTAGCGGGGAGGATACGCAGTATTTT. Translated, it gives CSALTSGEDTQYF.

This clonotype has ten or more counts. The junction departs from the called germline gene at one end, perhaps through a read error. The chain recombines TRBV6-2 or TRBV6-3 with TRBJ2-1; 7 nucleotides line up with TRBD1. The CDR3 is 15 amino acids. Germline values: CDR1 MNHEY, CDR2 SVGEGT. The CDR3, as DNA: TGTGCCAGCAGTTACGCGACAGGGCCCTATAATGAGCAGTTCTTC. It translates to CASSYATGPYNEQFF.

There are a few counts of this clonotype. The CDR3 spells CASSLAATSLTGELFF. CDR3 sequence (DNA): TGCGCCAGCAGCTTGGCCGCGACTAGTTTAACCGGGGAGCTGTTTTTT. The V and J genes are TRBV5-1 and TRBJ2-2, with D tentatively TRBD2 (6 bases). The CDR3 loop spans 16 amino acids. V dropped 0 bases and J dropped 5 bases, with 14 bases sitting between them. CDR1 is SGHRS, CDR2 YFSETQ, per germline.

The table lists this clonotype with many counts. V gene TRBV6-2 or TRBV6-3 combines with J gene TRBJ2-3; TRBD2 agrees at 8 bases. Germline loops: CDR1 MNHEY, CDR2 SVGEGT. V lost 2 bases to trimming and J lost 2 bases; unmatched junction nucleotides: 3. The CDR3 runs to 15 residues. This CDR3 reads CASSYRLANTDTQYF. Here the CDR3 DNA reads TGTGCCAGCAGTTACCGACTAGCGAACACAGATACGCAGTATTTT.

This clonotype occurred many times. The chain has TRBV7-6 and TRBJ2-5; D gene uncertain. Trimming removed 3 bases at V and 4 bases at J, with 15 bases between. This CDR3 has 15 amino acids. CDR1 SGHVS and CDR2 FNYEAQ come from the germline V gene. The CDR3 is CASSFSAGPAETQYF. In DNA, the CDR3 is TGTGCCAGCAGCTTTTCGGCAGGCCCTGCAGAGACCCAGTACTTC.

The gene calls are TRBV24-1 and TRBJ2-1, with TRBD2 matching over 13 bases. The CDR3 totals 15 residues. J was trimmed by 7 bases and V by 2 bases; bases with no gene match: 1. CDR1 and CDR2 (germline): KGHDR, SFDVKD. The CDR3 nucleotides are TGTGCCACCAGTGATTCGGGACTAGCGGGGAATGAGCAGTTCTTC. As protein: CATSDSGLAGNEQFF.

The gene calls are TRBV18 and TRBJ1-5, with no clear D. CDR1 KGHSH and CDR2 LQKENI come from the germline V gene. The CDR3 loop spans 13 amino acids. V lost 6 bases to trimming and J lost 5 bases, with 11 bases between them. The CDR3, as DNA: TGTGCCAGCTCGAGGGAGGGTTATCAGCCCCAGCATTTT. This encodes CASSREGYQPQHF.

This clonotype was counted between two and nine times. V gene TRBV27 combines with J gene TRBJ1-1, with D tentatively TRBD1 (5 bases). The CDR3 has 13 residues. V lost 1 base and J lost 6, with 9 bases in between. Germline-derived CDR1 and CDR2 are MNHEY and SMNVEV (reference sequence). This chain's CDR3 is CASSLLLGAEAFF. For the CDR3, the DNA is TGTGCCAGCAGTTTATTACTGGGGGCTGAAGCTTTCTTT.

The chain combines TRBV7-2 with TRBJ1-6; TRBD1 agrees at 7 bases. CDR3 length equals 15 residues. V was clipped by 5 bases and J by 7 bases; unmatched bases: 8. The germline V gene has CDR1 SGHTA and CDR2 FQGNSA. Here the CDR3 reads CASSTLTGTNSPLHF. The CDR3 DNA is TGTGCCAGCAGCACTCTGACAGGGACGAATTCACCCCTCCACTTT. The whole variable domain, remainder taken from reference TRBV7-2 and TRBJ1-6, is GAGVSQSPSNKVTEKGKDVELRCDPISGHTALYWYRQSLGQGLEFLIYFQGNSAPDKSGLPSDRFSAERTGGSVSTLTIQRTQQEDSAVYLCASSTLTGTNSPLHFGNGTRLTVT.

This clonotype was seen a few times. The V gene is TRBV3-1, the J gene TRBJ2-1; no firm D call. Trimming stripped 1 base from V and 2 bases from J, with 9 bases between. Germline CDR1 LGHDT, CDR2 YNNKEL (reference sequence). The CDR3 contains 15 residues. The CDR3 region is CASSQVSFAYNEQFF. In nucleotides, the CDR3 is TGTGCCAGCAGCCAAGTGTCTTTCGCCTACAATGAGCAGTTCTTC.

This clonotype turned up a few times. V gene TRBV12-3 or TRBV12-4 combines with J gene TRBJ1-4, with D perhaps TRBD1 (5 bases). The CDR3 runs 14 residues. Trimming left V 6 bases short and J 7 bases short, with 15 bases between. The CDR3 DNA follows: TGTGCCAGCAGCTGGGCCCACCAGGGTGAAAAACTGTTTTTT. Its translation: CASSWAHQGEKLFF.

This clonotype showed up many times. This sequence joins TRBV13 and TRBJ2-3; perhaps TRBD1 as D (7 bases). Germline CDR1 reads PRHDT; CDR2 reads FYEKMQ (reference sequence). V was trimmed by 4 bases and J by 2 bases, leaving 19 bases between them. This CDR3 comprises 17 residues. CDR3 protein: CASSSRPEGAHTDTQYF. CDR3 coding DNA: TGTGCCAGCAGCTCCCGCCCGGAGGGGGCTCACACAGATACGCAGTATTTT.

This clonotype showed up just a few times. This sequence joins TRBV7-2 and TRBJ1-2; D is ambiguous. This CDR3 is 13 amino acids long. With 3 bases removed from V and 9 bases from J, the gap between germline ends came to 14 bases. CDR1 is SGHTA and CDR2 is FQGNSA in the germline V gene. The CDR3 region has the DNA TGTGCCAGCAGCTTTCGACACCCCGGCAGCTACACCTTC. Amino acids: CASSFRHPGSYTF. The whole variable domain, remainder taken from reference TRBV7-2 and TRBJ1-2, is GAGVSQSPSNKVTEKGKDVELRCDPISGHTALYWYRQSLGQGLEFLIYFQGNSAPDKSGLPSDRFSAERTGGSVSTLTIQRTQQEDSAVYLCASSFRHPGSYTFGSGTRLTVV.

The V and J genes are TRBV6-4 and TRBJ2-5; maybe TRBD2 (6 bases). The CDR3 consists of 16 residues. Germline CDR1 reads MRHNA; CDR2 reads SNTAGT. The germline V and J ends were trimmed by 2 bases and 0 bases, with 13 bases remaining between them. CDR3 region: CASSDRGTANQETQYF. The DNA for the CDR3 is TGTGCCAGCAGTGACCGGGGGACCGCTAACCAAGAGACCCAGTACTTC.

The chain recombines TRBV3-1 with TRBJ1-5; 9 bases match TRBD1. J gave up 5 bases and V 3 bases, and 2 bases lay outside the gene matches. The CDR3 covers 14 residues. Germline values: CDR1 LGHDT, CDR2 YNNKEL (reference sequence). CDR3 amino acids: CASSHRTGDQPQHF. In DNA, the CDR3 is TGTGCCAGCAGCCATAGGACAGGGGATCAGCCCCAGCATTTT. The entire variable domain, with the rest obtained from reference TRBV3-1 and TRBJ1-5, is as follows: DTAVSQTPKYLVTQMGNDKSIKCEQNLGHDTMYWYKQDSKKFLKIMFSYNNKELIINETVPNRFSPKSPDKAHLNLHINSLELGDSAVYFCASSHRTGDQPQHFGDGTRLSIL.

The chain uses TRBV28 and TRBJ1-2; D is unresolved. CDR1 is MDHEN, CDR2 SYDVKM, per germline. Trimming pared 2 bases from V and 11 bases from J, leaving 12 bases between. There are 12 residues in the CDR3. The CDR3 nucleotides read TGTGCCAGCAGTTTAAACGGGCGGATGTACACCTTC. Its translation is CASSLNGRMYTF.

The table lists this clonotype with many counts. The rearrangement uses TRBV12-3 or TRBV12-4 and TRBJ1-3, with D perhaps matching TRBD1 (6 bases). The germline V and J ends were trimmed by 3 bases and 0 bases, with 12 bases remaining between them. The CDR3 runs 16 residues. Written as DNA, the CDR3 is TGTGCCAGCAGTTTCAGGACAGTGAGCTCTGGAAACACCATATATTTT. Residues: CASSFRTVSSGNTIYF.

This clonotype was seen only a few times. The chain combines TRBV27 with TRBJ2-3, with D possibly being TRBD1 or TRBD2 (5 bases each). From germline, CDR1 is MNHEY and CDR2 SMNVEV (reference sequence). The length of the CDR3 is 15 residues. Trimming left V 7 bases short and J 4 bases short, with 18 bases between. The CDR3 loop is CASIRDEASPDTQYF. The DNA for the CDR3 is TGTGCCAGCATCCGGGACGAAGCCTCCCCAGATACGCAGTATTTT.

By proportion, this clonotype is large. This chain uses TRBV7-2 with TRBJ2-1, with 15 bases matching TRBD2. The CDR3 contains 21 residues. Germline V lookup: CDR1 SGHTA, CDR2 FQGNSA. The junction had 18 bases not matched to a gene; V was cut back by 1 base and J by 8 bases. The CDR3 is CASSLEHPWTSGGGFLDEQFF. The CDR3 nucleotides read TGTGCCAGCAGCTTAGAACACCCTTGGACTAGCGGGGGGGGTTTTCTCGATGAGCAGTTCTTC. Full variable domain (outside the CDR3, taken from reference TRBV7-2 and TRBJ2-1): GAGVSQSPSNKVTEKGKDVELRCDPISGHTALYWYRQSLGQGLEFLIYFQGNSAPDKSGLPSDRFSAERTGGSVSTLTIQRTQQEDSAVYLCASSLEHPWTSGGGFLDEQFFGPGTRLTVL.

The sample holds many counts of this clonotype. The chain employs TRBV7-8 and TRBJ2-5, with no clear D. Germline CDR1 is SGHVS and CDR2 is FQNEAQ. V was shortened by 6 bases and J by 3 bases, with 11 bases between the two germline ends. The CDR3 consists of 13 residues. The CDR3 DNA reads TGTGCCAGCAGGAAAAGGTGGGAAGAGACCCAGTACTTC. Its translation: CASRKRWEETQYF.

The genes are TRBV21-1 and TRBJ2-7; the D call TRBD1 from the table was never checked on the DNA. TRBV21-1 is an annotated pseudogene. The CDR3 runs to 14 residues. The CDR3: CASSNRDRGREQYV. The CDR3 DNA sequence: TGTGCCAGCAGCAATCGGGACAGGGGGCGCGAGCAGTACGTC.

This clonotype was counted between two and nine times. The V gene is TRBV2, the J gene TRBJ2-3; TRBD2 agrees at 12 bases. Unmatched junction bases numbered 6, after V lost 1 base and J lost 4 bases. CDR3 length: 17 amino acids. CDR1 SNHLY and CDR2 FYNNEI come from the germline V gene. The CDR3 nucleotides are TGTGCCAGCAGTGAAGAGGCTAGCGGGGGGGCGGCAGATACGCAGTATTTT. It codes for CASSEEASGGAADTQYF.

There are many counts of this clonotype. The chain employs TRBV12-3 or TRBV12-4 and TRBJ1-5; 7 bases line up with TRBD1. Germline trimming cut 6 bases from V and 2 bases from J; bases unmatched to any gene: 1. The CDR3 is made up of 13 amino acids. In DNA form, the CDR3 reads TGTGCCAGCAGGGGGACAGGCAATCAGCCCCAGCATTTT. Encoded protein: CASRGTGNQPQHF.

The chain is built from TRBV2 and TRBJ2-3; 9 bases map to TRBD2. The germline CDR1 and CDR2 sequences are SNHLY and FYNNEI. There are 16 residues in the CDR3. The trim removed 4 bases at V and 1 base at J, leaving 6 bases unmatched. The CDR3 region has the DNA TGTGCCAGCAGTGCGAGGGCTAGCGGGGGCACAGATACGCAGTATTTT. Residues: CASSARASGGTDTQYF.

The chain links TRBV5-1 to TRBJ2-5; 8 nucleotides align to TRBD1. V lost 0 bases and J lost 4; bases outside the gene matches: 8. Germline loops: CDR1 SGHRS, CDR2 YFSETQ. CDR3 length: 16 amino acids. The CDR3 DNA follows: TGCGCCAGCAGCTTGGGGGCAGGGGGCGGCGGAGAGACCCAGTACTTC. Protein sequence: CASSLGAGGGGETQYF.

J is TRBJ2-1 and V is TRBV11-3; D is perhaps TRBD1 (5 bases). Germline V gene lookup returns CDR1 SGHNT and CDR2 YENEEA. The CDR3 runs 14 residues. Trimming pared 6 bases from V and 6 bases from J, leaving 15 bases between. CDR3 residues: CASSLRGNFNEQFF. Written as DNA, the CDR3 is TGTGCCAGCAGTCTAAGGGGCAACTTCAATGAGCAGTTCTTC.